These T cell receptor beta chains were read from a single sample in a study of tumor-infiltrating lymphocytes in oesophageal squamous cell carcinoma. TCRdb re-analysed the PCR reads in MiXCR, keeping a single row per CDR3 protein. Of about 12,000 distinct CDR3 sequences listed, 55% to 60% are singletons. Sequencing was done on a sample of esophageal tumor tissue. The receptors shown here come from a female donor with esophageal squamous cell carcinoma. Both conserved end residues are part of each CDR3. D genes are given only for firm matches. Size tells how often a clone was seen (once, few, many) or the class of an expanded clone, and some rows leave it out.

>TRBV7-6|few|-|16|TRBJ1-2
CASSLRPGPHNYGYTF
TGTGCCAGCAGCCTCCGCCCGGGACCTCACAACTATGGCTACACCTTC
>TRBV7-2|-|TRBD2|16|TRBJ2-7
CASSHRGGQATYEQYF
TGTGCCAGCAGCCACCGGGGGGGGCAGGCTACCTACGAGCAGTACTTC
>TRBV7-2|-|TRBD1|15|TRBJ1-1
CASSSRGTANTEAFF
TGTGCCAGCAGCTCAAGGGGGACAGCGAACACTGAAGCTTTCTTT
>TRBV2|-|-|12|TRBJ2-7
CASSEIDGVAVF
TGTGCCAGCAGTGAAATCGATGGTGTCGCGGTCTTC
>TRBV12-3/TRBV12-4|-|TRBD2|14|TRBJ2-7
CASSPETSGYEQYF
TGTGCCAGCAGCCCCGAGACTAGCGGCTACGAGCAGTACTTC
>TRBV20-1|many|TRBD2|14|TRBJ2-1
CSALTSGKLSEQFF
TGCAGTGCTTTGACTAGCGGTAAGCTCAGTGAGCAGTTCTTC
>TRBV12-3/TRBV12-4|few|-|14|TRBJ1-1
CASSLGPTNTEAFF
TGTGCCAGCAGTTTGGGACCCACGAACACTGAAGCTTTCTTT
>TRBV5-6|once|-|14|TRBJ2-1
CASSLGGEYNEQFF
TGTGCCAGCAGCTTAGGCGGGGAGTACAATGAGCAGTTCTTC
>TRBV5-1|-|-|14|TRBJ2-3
CASSLFPGTDTQYF
TGCGCCAGCAGCTTGTTCCCGGGCACAGATACGCAGTATTTT
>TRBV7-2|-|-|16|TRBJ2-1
CASSLAARRLGNEQFF
TGTGCCAGCAGCTTAGCGGCGAGAAGGCTGGGGAATGAGCAGTTCTTC
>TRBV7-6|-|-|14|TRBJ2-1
CASSLAGTYNEQFF
TGTGCCAGCAGCTTAGCAGGGACCTACAATGAGCAGTTCTTC
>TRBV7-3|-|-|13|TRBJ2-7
CASSPPGTYEQYF
TGTGCCAGCAGTCCCCCCGGCACCTACGAGCAGTACTTC
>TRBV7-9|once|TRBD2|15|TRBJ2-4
CASSLGTSGSDEQYF
TGTGCCAGCAGCTTAGGGACTAGCGGGAGCGATGAGCAGTACTTC
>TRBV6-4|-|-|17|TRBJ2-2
CASSYSGGGRYTGELFF
TGTGCCAGCAGTTACTCAGGGGGGGGCAGGTACACCGGGGAGCTGTTTTTT
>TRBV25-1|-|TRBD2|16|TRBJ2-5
CASSEIGSGYQETQYF
TGTGCCAGCAGTGAAATTGGTAGCGGGTACCAAGAGACCCAGTACTTC
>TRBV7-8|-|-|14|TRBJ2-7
CASSFDRNSYEQYF
TGTGCCAGCAGCTTCGACAGGAACTCCTACGAGCAGTACTTC
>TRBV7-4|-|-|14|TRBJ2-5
CASSLTERGETQYF
TGTGCCAGCAGCTTAACTGAAAGGGGAGAGACCCAGTACTTC
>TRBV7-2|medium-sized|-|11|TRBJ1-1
CASSYRGRAFF
TGTGCCAGCAGTTATCGGGGGAGGGCTTTCTTT
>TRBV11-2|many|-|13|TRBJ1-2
CASSFGPPLGYTF
TGTGCCAGCAGCTTTGGGCCTCCCTTAGGCTACACCTTC
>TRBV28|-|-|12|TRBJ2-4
CASSPHRQGGYF
TGTGCCAGCAGTCCACACCGACAGGGAGGTTACTTC
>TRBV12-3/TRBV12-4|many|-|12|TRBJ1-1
CASSPQGIEAFF
TGTGCCAGCAGCCCACAGGGCATTGAAGCTTTCTTT
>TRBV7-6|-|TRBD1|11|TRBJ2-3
CAGSTGGEQYF
TGTGCCGGCAGCACAGGGGGCGAGCAGTATTTT
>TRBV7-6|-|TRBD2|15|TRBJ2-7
CASSARAGGLTEQYF
TGTGCCAGCAGCGCTCGGGCGGGAGGCCTTACGGAGCAGTACTTC
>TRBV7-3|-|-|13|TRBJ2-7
CASSLSASSEQYF
TGTGCCAGCAGCTTAAGCGCTAGTTCCGAGCAGTACTTC
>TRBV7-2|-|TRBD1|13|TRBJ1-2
CASSWDSLYGYTF
TGTGCCAGCAGCTGGGACAGCCTCTATGGCTACACCTTC
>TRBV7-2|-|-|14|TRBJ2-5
CASSLGPVGETQYF
TGTGCCAGCAGCTTAGGCCCGGTTGGGGAGACCCAGTACTTC
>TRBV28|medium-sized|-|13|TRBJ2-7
CASSNPGREEQYF
TGTGCCAGCAGTAACCCAGGACGGGAGGAGCAGTACTTC
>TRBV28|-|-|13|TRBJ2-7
CASSLSGTYEQYF
TGTGCCAGCAGTTTAAGCGGCACCTACGAGCAGTACTTC
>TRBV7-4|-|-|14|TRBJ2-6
CASSGGFFANVLTF
TGTGCCAGCAGCGGTGGATTTTTCGCCAACGTCCTGACTTTC
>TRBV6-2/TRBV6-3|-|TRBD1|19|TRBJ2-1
CASSVRSRTGLSIINEQFF
TGTGCCAGCAGTGTCCGAAGTCGGACAGGGCTTTCAATTATCAATGAGCAGTTCTTC
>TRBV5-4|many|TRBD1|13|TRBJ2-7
CASSLGQGLEQYF
TGTGCCAGCAGCTTGGGACAGGGGTTAGAGCAGTACTTC
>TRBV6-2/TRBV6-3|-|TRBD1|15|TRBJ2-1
CASSRQGGIYNEQFF
TGTGCCAGCAGTCGACAGGGGGGGATTTACAATGAGCAGTTCTTC
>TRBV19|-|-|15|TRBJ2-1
CASSTGWASYNEQFF
TGTGCCAGTAGTACAGGATGGGCCTCCTACAATGAGCAGTTCTTC
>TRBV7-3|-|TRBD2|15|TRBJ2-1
CASSSIAGPYNEQFF
TGTGCCAGCAGCTCAATAGCGGGGCCCTACAATGAGCAGTTCTTC
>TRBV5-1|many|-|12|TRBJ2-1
CASRTSLNEQFF
TGCGCCAGCAGGACATCTTTGAATGAGCAGTTCTTC
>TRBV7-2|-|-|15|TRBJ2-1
CASSSMLTAYNEQFF
TGTGCCAGCAGCTCGATGCTTACAGCCTACAATGAGCAGTTCTTC
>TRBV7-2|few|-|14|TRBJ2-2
CASSLVPGVGELFF
TGTGCCAGCAGCTTAGTACCCGGAGTCGGGGAGCTGTTTTTT
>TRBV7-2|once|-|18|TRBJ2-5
CASSLAHRTRGPYNEQYF
TGTGCCAGCAGCTTAGCCCATAGGACACGGGGGCCTTACAATGAGCAGTACTTC
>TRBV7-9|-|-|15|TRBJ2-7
CASSASGTGSYEQYF
TGTGCCAGCAGCGCTTCCGGGACTGGATCCTACGAGCAGTACTTC
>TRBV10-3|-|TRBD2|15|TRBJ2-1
CAISLGSGGYNEQFF
TGTGCCATCAGTCTCGGGAGCGGGGGGTACAATGAGCAGTTCTTC
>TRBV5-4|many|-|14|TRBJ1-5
CASSLGGGDQPQHF
TGTGCCAGCAGCTTGGGGGGCGGGGACCAGCCCCAGCATTTT